The rows below give T cell receptor beta chains drawn from one sample of a study of T cells expressing NK-cell markers. TCRdb re-called the 5' RACE reads and shows each CDR3 protein once, DNA omitted. The table counts around 110,000 distinct CDR3 sequences; under 20% lies in the top ten. The sequenced material came from blood T cells: a sorted CD56 or NKG2C T cell subset, CD4+ or CD8+ T cells, or bulk PBMC T cells (not recorded which). The receptors were sampled from a woman between 18 and 70 years old in good health. Each CDR3 is given with its conserved first and last residue.

V gene: TRBV13; J gene: TRBJ2-6; CDR3 protein: CASGDRGPVLTF
V gene: TRBV7-8; J gene: TRBJ2-7; CDR3 protein: CASSFVASSYEQYF
V gene: TRBV27; J gene: TRBJ1-1; CDR3 protein: CASSPPGETEAFF
V gene: TRBV7-6; J gene: TRBJ1-1; CDR3 protein: CASSFGGRAFF
V gene: TRBV5-5; J gene: TRBJ2-5; CDR3 protein: CASSLEGGGFQETQYF
V gene: TRBV7-6; J gene: TRBJ2-1; CDR3 protein: CASSLGSSGYYNEQFF
V gene: TRBV25-1; J gene: TRBJ2-7; CDR3 protein: CASSEFVEQYF
V gene: TRBV10-3; J gene: TRBJ2-3; CDR3 protein: CAVESGYAITDTQYF
V gene: TRBV5-5; J gene: TRBJ1-4; CDR3 protein: CASSSLSEKLFF
V gene: TRBV27; J gene: TRBJ2-3; CDR3 protein: CASSFLGQGYADTQYF
V gene: TRBV29-1; J gene: TRBJ1-2; CDR3 protein: CSVELNDGNYGYTF
V gene: TRBV5-5; J gene: TRBJ2-3; CDR3 protein: CASSLGTLQYADTQYF
V gene: TRBV14; J gene: TRBJ2-5; CDR3 protein: CASSLFGQAETQYF
V gene: TRBV5-5; J gene: TRBJ2-1; CDR3 protein: CASSSQGQEREQFF
V gene: TRBV6-5; J gene: TRBJ2-5; CDR3 protein: CASSSGGGQWKETQYF
V gene: TRBV7-2; J gene: TRBJ2-5; CDR3 protein: CASSPRDPVGETQYF
V gene: TRBV7-9; J gene: TRBJ2-1; CDR3 protein: CASSFSTNEQFF
V gene: TRBV4-1; J gene: TRBJ2-3; CDR3 protein: CASSQDLAGDSTDTQYF
V gene: TRBV6-5; J gene: TRBJ2-2; CDR3 protein: CASSLRGVQRGKTGELFF
V gene: TRBV12-3/TRBV12-4; J gene: TRBJ2-1; CDR3 protein: CASSSTSSNEQFF
V gene: TRBV5-1; J gene: TRBJ2-2; CDR3 protein: CASSWTSGGPNTGELFF
V gene: TRBV20-1; J gene: TRBJ2-5; CDR3 protein: CSARGGGTSGAPGETQYF